This T cell receptor beta chain was captured by sequencing in a study of T-cell memory formation after mild COVID-19. Turning to the study itself: TCR clustering was largely donor specific.

This clonotype was seen repeatedly, ten times or more. Its specificity is unknown. The J segment lost 2 bases and the V segment lost 4 bases, leaving 3 bases of the junction unmatched. The CDR3 is 13 residues long. CDR1 and CDR2 from the germline V gene are SGHRS and YFSETQ. A single record per CDR3 protein comes from TCRdb applying MiXCR to the 5' RACE reads. Seen here are over 10,000 distinct CDR3 sequences, about 15% observed once, and the top ten hold 55%. General study results and limits: Clones shrinking from day 15 to 85 showed even CD4/CD8 mixes; later expanders tilted CD4+. Pre-infection memory contained some responding clones, which suggested that cross-reactive memory had joined.

The clonotype comes from a man between 18 and 29 years old who had mild COVID-19 (a few samples of this study predate the infection). Cell type and time point are not known. The V and J genes are TRBV5-1 and TRBJ2-7, with 7 bases lining up with TRBD1. Sequenced: PBMCs or a T cell subset sorted from them (not recorded which). CDR3 sequence (DNA): TGCGCCAGCAGCCCGACAGGGACCTACGAGCAGTACTTC. This gives the protein CASSPTGTYEQYF.